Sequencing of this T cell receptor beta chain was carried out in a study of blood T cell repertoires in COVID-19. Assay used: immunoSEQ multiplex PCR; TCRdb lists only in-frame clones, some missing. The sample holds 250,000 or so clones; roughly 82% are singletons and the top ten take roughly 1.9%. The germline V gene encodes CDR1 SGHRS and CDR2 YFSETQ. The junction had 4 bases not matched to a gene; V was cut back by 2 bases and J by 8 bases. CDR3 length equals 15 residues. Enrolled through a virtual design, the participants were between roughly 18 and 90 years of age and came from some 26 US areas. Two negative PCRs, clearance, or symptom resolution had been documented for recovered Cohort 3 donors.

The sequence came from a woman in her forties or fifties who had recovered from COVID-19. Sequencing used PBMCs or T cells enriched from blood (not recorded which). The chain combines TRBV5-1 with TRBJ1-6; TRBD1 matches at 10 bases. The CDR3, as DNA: TGCGCCAGCAGCTTAAGGACAGGGGGGGATTCACCCCTCCACTTT. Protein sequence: CASSLRTGGDSPLHF. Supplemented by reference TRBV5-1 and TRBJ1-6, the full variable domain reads KAGVTQTPRYLIKTRGQQVTLSCSPISGHRSVSWYQQTPGQGLQFLFEYFSETQRNKGNFPGRFSGRQFSNSRSEMNVSTLELGDSALYLCASSLRTGGDSPLHFGNGTRLTVT.